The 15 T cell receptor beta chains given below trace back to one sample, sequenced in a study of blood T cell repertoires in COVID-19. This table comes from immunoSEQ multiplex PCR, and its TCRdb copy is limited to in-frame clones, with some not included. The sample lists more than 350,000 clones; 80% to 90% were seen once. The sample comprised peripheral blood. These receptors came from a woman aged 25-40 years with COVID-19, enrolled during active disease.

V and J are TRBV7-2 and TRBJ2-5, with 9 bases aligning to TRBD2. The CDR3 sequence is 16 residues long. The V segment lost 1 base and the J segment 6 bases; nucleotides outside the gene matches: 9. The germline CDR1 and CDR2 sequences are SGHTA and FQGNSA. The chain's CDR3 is CASSLGEGLAGKTQYF. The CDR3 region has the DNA TGTGCCAGCAGCTTAGGGGAGGGGCTAGCGGGAAAGACCCAGTACTTC.

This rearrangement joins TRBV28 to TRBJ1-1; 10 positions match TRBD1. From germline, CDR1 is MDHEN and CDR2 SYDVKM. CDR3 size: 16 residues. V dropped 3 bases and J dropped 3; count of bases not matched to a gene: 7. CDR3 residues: CASSFDDRGRDTEAFF. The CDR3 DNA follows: TGTGCCAGCAGTTTCGATGACAGGGGGCGGGACACTGAAGCTTTCTTT. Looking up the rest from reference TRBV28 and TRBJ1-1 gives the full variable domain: DVKVTQSSRYLVKRTGEKVFLECVQDMDHENMFWYRQDPGLGLRLIYFSYDVKMKEKGDIPEGYSVSREKKERFSLILESASTNQTSMYLCASSFDDRGRDTEAFFGQGTRLTVV.

Here the CDR3 DNA reads TGTGCCAGCAGTCTTGAGACAGGGGTTACCGGGGAGCTGTTTTTT. This gives the protein CASSLETGVTGELFF. This chain connects TRBV11-2 to TRBJ2-2, with 8 bases fitting TRBD1. The germline V gene has CDR1 SGHAT and CDR2 FQNNGV. The length of the CDR3 is 15 residues. J was trimmed by 5 bases and V by 6 bases; bases with no gene match: 8.

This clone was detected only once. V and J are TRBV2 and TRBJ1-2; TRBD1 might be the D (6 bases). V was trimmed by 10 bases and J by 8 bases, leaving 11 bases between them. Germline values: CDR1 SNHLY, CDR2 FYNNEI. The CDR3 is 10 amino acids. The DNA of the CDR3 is TGTGCCACCTCAGGGGACGGCTACACCTTC. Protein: CATSGDGYTF.

The CDR3 sequence: CASSPPGGETQYF. Here the CDR3 DNA reads TGTGCCAGCAGCCCACCCGGGGGTGAGACCCAGTACTTC. The chain links TRBV9 to TRBJ2-5; perhaps TRBD2 as D (6 bases). The ends were cut back, 4 bases at V and 5 bases at J, with 12 bases in the middle. Germline V gene sequence: CDR1 SGDLS, CDR2 YYNGEE. The CDR3 is made up of 13 amino acids.

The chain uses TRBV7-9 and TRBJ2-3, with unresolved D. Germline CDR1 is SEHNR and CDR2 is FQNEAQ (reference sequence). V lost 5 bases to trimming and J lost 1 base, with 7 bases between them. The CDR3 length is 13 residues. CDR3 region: CASSLSGTDTQYF. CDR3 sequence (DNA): TGTGCCAGCAGCCTTTCGGGCACAGATACGCAGTATTTT.

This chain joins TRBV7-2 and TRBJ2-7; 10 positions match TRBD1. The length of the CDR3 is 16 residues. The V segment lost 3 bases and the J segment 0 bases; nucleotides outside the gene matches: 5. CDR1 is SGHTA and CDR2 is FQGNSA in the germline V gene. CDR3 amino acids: CASSFTGQGFSYEQYF. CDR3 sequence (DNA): TGTGCCAGCAGCTTCACGGGACAGGGGTTCTCCTACGAGCAGTACTTC.

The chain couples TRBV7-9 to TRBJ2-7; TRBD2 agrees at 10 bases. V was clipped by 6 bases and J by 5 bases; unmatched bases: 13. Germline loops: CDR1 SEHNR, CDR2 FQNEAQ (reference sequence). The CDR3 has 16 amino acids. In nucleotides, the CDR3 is TGTGCCAGCAGACATCCCCTAGCGGGAGTTCTAAACGAGCAGTACGTC. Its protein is CASRHPLAGVLNEQYV.

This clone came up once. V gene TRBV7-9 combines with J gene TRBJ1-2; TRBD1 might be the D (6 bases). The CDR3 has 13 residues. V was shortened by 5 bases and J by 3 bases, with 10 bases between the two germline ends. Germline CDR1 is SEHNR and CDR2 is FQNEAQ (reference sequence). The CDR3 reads CASSPGQHYGYTF. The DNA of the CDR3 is TGTGCCAGCAGCCCGGGACAACACTATGGCTACACCTTC. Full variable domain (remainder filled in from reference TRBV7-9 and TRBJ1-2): DTGVSQNPRHKITKRGQNVTFRCDPISEHNRLYWYRQTLGQGPEFLTYFQNEAQLEKSRLLSDRFSAERPKGSFSTLEIQRTEQGDSAMYLCASSPGQHYGYTFGSGTRLTVV.

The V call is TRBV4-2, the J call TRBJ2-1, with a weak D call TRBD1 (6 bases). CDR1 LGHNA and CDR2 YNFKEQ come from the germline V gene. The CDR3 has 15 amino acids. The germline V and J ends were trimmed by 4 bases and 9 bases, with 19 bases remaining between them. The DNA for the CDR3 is TGTGCCAGCAGCCCATTGGGGCCAGGGGAAGGTGAGCAGTTCTTC. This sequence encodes CASSPLGPGEGEQFF.

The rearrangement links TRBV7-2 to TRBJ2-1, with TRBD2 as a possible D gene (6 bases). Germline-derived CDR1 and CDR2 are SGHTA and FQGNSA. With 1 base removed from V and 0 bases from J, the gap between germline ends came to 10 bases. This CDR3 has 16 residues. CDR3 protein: CASSLEGGDSYNEQFF. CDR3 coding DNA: TGTGCCAGCAGCTTAGAGGGCGGGGACTCCTACAATGAGCAGTTCTTC.

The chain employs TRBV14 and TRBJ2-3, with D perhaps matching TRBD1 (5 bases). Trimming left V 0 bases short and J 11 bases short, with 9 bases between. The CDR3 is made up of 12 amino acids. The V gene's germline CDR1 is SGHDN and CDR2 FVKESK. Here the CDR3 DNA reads TGTGCCAGCAGCCAAGAGCCGACAGTGCAGTATTTT. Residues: CASSQEPTVQYF.

The chain's CDR3 is CASSTGGRQYNEQFF. The CDR3 nucleotides read TGTGCCAGTAGTACGGGCGGGAGACAGTACAATGAGCAGTTCTTC. The chain carries TRBV19 and TRBJ2-1, with TRBD2 identical over 7 bases. The CDR3 is 15 residues long. V lost 4 bases and J lost 4; bases outside the gene matches: 7. Germline loops: CDR1 LNHDA, CDR2 SQIVND (reference sequence). Variable domain in full (rest from reference TRBV19 and TRBJ2-1): DGGITQSPKYLFRKEGQNVTLSCEQNLNHDAMYWYRQDPGQGLRLIYYSQIVNDFQKGDIAEGYSVSREKKESFPLTVTSAQKNPTAFYLCASSTGGRQYNEQFFGPGTRLTVL.

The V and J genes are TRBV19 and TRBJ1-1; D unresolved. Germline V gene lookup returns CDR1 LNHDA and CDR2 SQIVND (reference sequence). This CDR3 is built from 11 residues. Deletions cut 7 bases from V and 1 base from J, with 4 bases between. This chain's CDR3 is CASTSNTEAFF. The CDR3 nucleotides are TGTGCCAGTACCTCGAACACTGAAGCTTTCTTT.

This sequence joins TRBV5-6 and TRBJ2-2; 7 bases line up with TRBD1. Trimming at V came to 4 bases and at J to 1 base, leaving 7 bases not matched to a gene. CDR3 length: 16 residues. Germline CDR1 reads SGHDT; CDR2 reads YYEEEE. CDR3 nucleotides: TGTGCCAGCAGCCCTCCGACAGGGCGGAACACCGGGGAGCTGTTTTTT. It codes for CASSPPTGRNTGELFF. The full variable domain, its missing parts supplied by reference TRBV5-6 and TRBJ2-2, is DAGVTQSPTHLIKTRGQQVTLRCSPKSGHDTVSWYQQALGQGPQFIFQYYEEEERQRGNFPDRFSGHQFPNYSSELNVNALLLGDSALYLCASSPPTGRNTGELFFGEGSRLTVL.